This entry concerns a single T cell receptor beta chain. Its target is unknown. Germline CDR1 reads SQVTM; CDR2 reads ANQGSEA. The CDR3 has 12 residues. V lost 0 bases and J lost 9, with 9 bases in between. Clones were sequenced by immunoSEQ multiplex PCR, and TCRdb holds only the in-frame ones, with some missing. The repertoire holds 7,500 to 9,500 clones, with nearly 95% as singletons. This sample was included in a study of monozygotic twins with cystic fibrosis. Points from the study as a whole: Co-twins had the most similar V usage for 13 of 16 pairs, J for 8.

This chain links TRBV29-1 with TRBJ1-5; perhaps TRBD1 as D (5 bases). This receptor was identified in a boy aged 2 to 10 with cystic fibrosis. Sequenced: blood. CDR3: CSVEDDRGPQHF. CDR3 nucleotides: TGCAGCGTTGAAGATGACAGAGGGCCCCAGCATTTT.